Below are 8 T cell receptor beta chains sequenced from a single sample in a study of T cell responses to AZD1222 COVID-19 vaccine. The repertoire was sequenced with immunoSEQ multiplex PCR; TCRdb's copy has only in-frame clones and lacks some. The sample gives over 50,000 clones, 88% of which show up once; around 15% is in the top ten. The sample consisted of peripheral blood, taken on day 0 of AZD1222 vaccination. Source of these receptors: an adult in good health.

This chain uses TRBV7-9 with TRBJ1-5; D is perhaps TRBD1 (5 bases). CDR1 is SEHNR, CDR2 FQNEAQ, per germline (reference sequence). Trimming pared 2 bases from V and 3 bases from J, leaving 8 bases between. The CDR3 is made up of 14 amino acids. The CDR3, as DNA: TGTGCCAGCAGCTTACCAGGGCTCAATCAGCCCCAGCATTTT. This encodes CASSLPGLNQPQHF.

CDR3 coding DNA: TGTGCCTGGAGTGTACAGGGCGATGAAAAACTGTTTTTT. This gives the protein CAWSVQGDEKLFF. The J gene is TRBJ1-4, the V gene TRBV30; a possible D gene is TRBD1 (6 bases). The CDR3 contains 13 residues. CDR1 is GTSNPN and CDR2 is SVGIG in the germline V gene (reference sequence). V was cut by 0 bases and J by 6 bases, with 8 bases left in between. Drawing the rest from reference TRBV30 and TRBJ1-4, the complete variable domain is SQTIHQWPATLVQPVGSPLSLECTVEGTSNPNLYWYRQAAGRGLQLLFYSVGIGQISSEVPQNLSASRPQDRQFILSSKKLLLSDSGFYLCAWSVQGDEKLFFGSGTQLSVL.

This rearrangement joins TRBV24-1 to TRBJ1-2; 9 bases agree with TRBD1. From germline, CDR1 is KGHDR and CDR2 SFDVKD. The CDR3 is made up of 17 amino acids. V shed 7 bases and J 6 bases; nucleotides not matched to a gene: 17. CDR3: CATSPRWGQGQFDGYTF. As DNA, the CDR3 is TGTGCCACCAGCCCGCGGTGGGGACAGGGCCAGTTTGATGGCTACACCTTC.

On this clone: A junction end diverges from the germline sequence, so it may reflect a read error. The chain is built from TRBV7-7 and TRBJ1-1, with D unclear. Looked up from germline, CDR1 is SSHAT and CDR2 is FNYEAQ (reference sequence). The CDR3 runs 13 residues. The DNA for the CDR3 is TGTGCTAGCAGCTTAGAGAAGAACACTGAAGCTTTCTTT. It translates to CASSLEKNTEAFF. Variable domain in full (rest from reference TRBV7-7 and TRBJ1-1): GAGVSQSPRYKVTKRGQDVTLRCDPISSHATLYWYQQALGQGPEFLTYFNYEAQPDKSGLPSDRFSAERPEGSISTLTIQRTEQRDSAMYRCASSLEKNTEAFFGQGTRLTVV.

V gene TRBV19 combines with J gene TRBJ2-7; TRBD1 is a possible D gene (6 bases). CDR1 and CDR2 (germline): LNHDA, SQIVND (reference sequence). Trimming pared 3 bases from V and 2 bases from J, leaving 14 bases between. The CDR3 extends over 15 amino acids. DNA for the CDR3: TGTGCCAGTAGTATCCTGTGGGACATAACCTACGAGCAGTACTTC. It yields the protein CASSILWDITYEQYF.

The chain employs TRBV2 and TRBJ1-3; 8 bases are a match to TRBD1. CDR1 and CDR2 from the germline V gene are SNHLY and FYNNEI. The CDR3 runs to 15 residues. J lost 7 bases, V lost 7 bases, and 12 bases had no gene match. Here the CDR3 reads CASTKGQGRWNTIYF. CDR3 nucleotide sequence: TGTGCCAGCACCAAAGGACAGGGTAGATGGAACACCATATATTTT. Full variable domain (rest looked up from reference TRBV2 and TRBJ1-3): EPEVTQTPSHQVTQMGQEVILRCVPISNHLYFYWYRQILGQKVEFLVSFYNNEISEKSEIFDDQFSVERPDGSNFTLKIRSTKLEDSAMYFCASTKGQGRWNTIYFGEGSWLTVV.

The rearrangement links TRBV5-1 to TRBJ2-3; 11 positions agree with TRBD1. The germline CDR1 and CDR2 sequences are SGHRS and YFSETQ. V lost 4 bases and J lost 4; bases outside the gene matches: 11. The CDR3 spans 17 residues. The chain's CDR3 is CASSEGSGQGVPDTQYF. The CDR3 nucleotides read TGCGCCAGCAGCGAGGGGTCGGGACAGGGGGTGCCAGATACGCAGTATTTT.

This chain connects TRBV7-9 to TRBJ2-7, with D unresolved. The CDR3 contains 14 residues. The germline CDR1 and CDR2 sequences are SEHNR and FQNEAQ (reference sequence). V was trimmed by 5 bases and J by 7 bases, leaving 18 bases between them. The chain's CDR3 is CASSRTVSSDEQYF. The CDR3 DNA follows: TGTGCCAGCAGCCGGACCGTGTCCTCGGATGAGCAGTACTTC.